What follows are 19 T cell receptor beta chains derived from one specimen sequenced in a study of response to subunit inactivated influenza vaccine. TCRdb reprocessed the RT-PCR reads with MiXCR, giving one entry per CDR3 protein. The sample records about 780,000 distinct CDR3 sequences, less than 20% being singletons. Specimen: PBMCs from blood, collected 5 days after vaccination. The receptor set was obtained from a man in his fifties or sixties who received an inactivated influenza vaccine.

This clonotype came up a few times. The chain links TRBV5-1 to TRBJ2-7; D might be TRBD2 (5 bases). This CDR3 comprises 18 residues. V gave up 4 bases and J gave up 2 bases, with 25 bases separating them. Germline assignment: CDR1 SGHRS and CDR2 YFSETQ. CDR3 nucleotide sequence: TGCGCCAGCAGCCCACAGAGTAACGGGTACGGGGAAACCTACGAGCAGTACTTC. Protein product: CASSPQSNGYGETYEQYF.

Concerning this clonotype: A much larger clonotype is one base distant, so this may be a read error. V and J are TRBV12-3 or TRBV12-4 and TRBJ2-7; D gene ambiguous. Between the trimmed V and J ends, which lost 4 bases and 0 bases, there was a span of 10 bases. This CDR3 has 14 residues. The CDR3 DNA follows: TGTGCCAGCAGTTCCAGGACCCTCTCCTACGAGCAGTACTTC. As protein: CASSSRTLSYEQYF.

This clonotype was found a few times. For the CDR3, the DNA is TGTGCCATCAGTGAGGTCCAGTATGAGCAGTTCTTC. The encoded protein is CAISEVQYEQFF. The gene calls are TRBV10-3 and TRBJ2-1; D uncertain. Trimming removed 2 bases at V and 8 bases at J, with 7 bases between. The germline CDR1 and CDR2 sequences are ENHRY and SYGVKD. This CDR3 region has 12 residues.

This clonotype was recorded at least ten times. V usage is TRBV20-1 and J usage is TRBJ2-1, with TRBD1 matching 7 bases. CDR1 is DFQATT and CDR2 is SNEGSKA in the germline V gene (reference sequence). Trimming took 3 bases from V and 3 from J; bases not matched to a gene: 8. The CDR3 loop spans 15 amino acids. This CDR3 reads CSASRQGINYNEQFF. CDR3 in DNA: TGCAGTGCTAGCCGACAGGGCATCAACTACAATGAGCAGTTCTTC.

The CDR3 region has the DNA TGTGCCAGCAGCTCCTACCTGGGATTACAGGGTGAAGCTTTCTTT. Translating gives CASSSYLGLQGEAFF. The chain combines TRBV7-2 with TRBJ1-1, with a weak D call TRBD1 (6 bases). The germline gives CDR1 SGHTA, CDR2 FQGNSA. V gave up 4 bases and J gave up 7 bases, with 19 bases separating them. This CDR3 comprises 15 residues.

The chain links TRBV6-5 to TRBJ2-5; 11 positions agree with TRBD2. There are 15 residues in the CDR3. The trim removed 5 bases at V and 2 bases at J, leaving 4 bases unmatched. The germline CDR1 and CDR2 sequences are MNHEY and SVGAGI. The CDR3 DNA reads TGTGCCAGCAGTACTAGCGGGAGTCGACAAGAGACCCAGTACTTC. Translation gives CASSTSGSRQETQYF.

The table lists this clonotype with a few counts. The chain carries TRBV20-1 and TRBJ1-2; 7 bases align to TRBD1. The germline V gene has CDR1 DFQATT and CDR2 SNEGSKA (reference sequence). J gave up 4 bases and V 5 bases, and 7 bases lay outside the gene matches. There are 13 residues in the CDR3. This CDR3 is CSAYDRVRYGYTF. In DNA form, the CDR3 reads TGCAGTGCTTATGACAGGGTACGCTATGGCTACACCTTC.

This clonotype was observed a few times. The chain links TRBV29-1 to TRBJ2-2, with D possibly being TRBD2 (5 bases). The CDR3 extends over 13 amino acids. V was shortened by 2 bases and J by 2 bases, with 6 bases between the two germline ends. CDR1 and CDR2 (germline): SQVTM, ANQGSEA. The CDR3 region has the DNA TGCAGCGTTGAACCGGGAAACACCGGGGAGCTGTTTTTT. The encoded protein is CSVEPGNTGELFF.

The chain links TRBV13 to TRBJ1-4; D gene ambiguous. CDR3 size: 17 residues. Germline values: CDR1 PRHDT, CDR2 FYEKMQ (reference sequence). The V end lost 1 base, the J end lost 0 bases, and 12 bases lay between the germline ends. Here the CDR3 DNA reads TGTGCCAGCAGCTTAGTTGCGGCAGGCTCAACTAATGAAAAACTGTTTTTT. Its protein is CASSLVAAGSTNEKLFF.

The CDR3 DNA follows: TGTGCCAGCAGCTTGACCGGGACTAGCGGCATAATTACAGATACGCAGTATTTT. Its protein product is CASSLTGTSGIITDTQYF. This sequence joins TRBV5-5 and TRBJ2-3, with 11 bases matching TRBD2. Germline lookup yields CDR1 SGHKS and CDR2 YYEKEE (reference sequence). The CDR3 sequence is 18 residues long. V dropped 1 base and J dropped 3; count of bases not matched to a gene: 10. Based on the CDR3 plus reference TRBV5-5 and TRBJ2-3, the full variable domain is DAGVTQSPTHLIKTRGQQVTLRCSPISGHKSVSWYQQVLGQGPQFIFQYYEKEERGRGNFPDRFSARQFPNYSSELNVNALLLGDSALYLCASSLTGTSGIITDTQYFGPGTRLTVL.

This CDR3 reads CASSLRGLQNTQYF. The DNA of the CDR3 is TGTGCCAGCAGCTTACGCGGCTTACAGAATACGCAGTATTTT. The chain links TRBV7-2 to TRBJ2-3; D is ambiguous. Germline-derived CDR1 and CDR2 are SGHTA and FQGNSA. V dropped 2 bases and J dropped 7 bases, with 13 bases sitting between them. The CDR3 runs 14 residues. Complete variable domain (other parts from reference TRBV7-2 and TRBJ2-3): GAGVSQSPSNKVTEKGKDVELRCDPISGHTALYWYRQSLGQGLEFLIYFQGNSAPDKSGLPSDRFSAERTGGSVSTLTIQRTQQEDSAVYLCASSLRGLQNTQYFGPGTRLTVL.

As DNA, the CDR3 is TGTGCCAGCGGGGACTTCAGGGAGCAGTTCTTC. Amino acid sequence: CASGDFREQFF. This rearrangement joins TRBV3-1 to TRBJ2-1; D is possibly TRBD2 (6 bases). CDR1 is LGHDT and CDR2 is YNNKEL in the germline V gene (reference sequence). The V end lost 8 bases, the J end lost 10 bases, and 12 bases lay between the germline ends. This CDR3 contains 11 residues.

There are a few counts of this clonotype. CDR3 region: CSAPDLGNYGYTF. The CDR3 coding sequence is TGCAGTGCTCCTGACCTGGGCAACTATGGCTACACCTTC. The J gene is TRBJ1-2, the V gene TRBV20-1, with D unclear. The CDR3 spans 13 residues. The V gene's germline CDR1 is DFQATT and CDR2 SNEGSKA (reference sequence). V lost 5 bases, J lost 2 bases, and 12 bases lay in between.

This clonotype was picked up many times. The V call is TRBV20-1, the J call TRBJ2-7; TRBD1 is a possible D gene (6 bases). Trimming stripped 1 base from V and 2 bases from J, with 18 bases between. From germline, CDR1 is DFQATT and CDR2 SNEGSKA (reference sequence). The CDR3 contains 16 residues. CDR3 coding DNA: TGCAGTGCTAGAGTGGGGGCTCCTTCTAGGCCCTACGAGCAGTACTTC. It codes for CSARVGAPSRPYEQYF.

The J gene is TRBJ2-7, the V gene TRBV25-1, with no clear D. The CDR3 has 13 residues. CDR1 is MGHDK, CDR2 SYGVNS, per germline. V lost 4 bases to trimming and J lost 1 base, with 8 bases between them. CDR3 bases: TGTGCCAGCAGTGCCGGTTTATCCTACGAGCAGTACTTC. It yields the protein CASSAGLSYEQYF.

Here the CDR3 DNA reads TGCGCCAGCAGCCCGCGGGAAGGCAGAAGCTCCTACAATGAGCAGTTCTTC. Its protein is CASSPREGRSSYNEQFF. V usage is TRBV4-1 and J usage is TRBJ2-1; tentatively, D is TRBD2 (6 bases). This CDR3 is built from 17 residues. The V gene's germline CDR1 is MGHRA and CDR2 YSYEKL. Trimming pared 4 bases from V and 0 bases from J, leaving 16 bases between.

Only a few counts were recorded for this clonotype. The chain employs TRBV7-6 and TRBJ2-3, with TRBD1 as a possible D gene (5 bases). CDR1 SGHVS and CDR2 FNYEAQ come from the germline V gene. This CDR3 region has 15 residues. V shed 6 bases and J shed 3 bases, with 16 bases lying between them. The CDR3 reads CASRQTPGSTDTQYF. CDR3 coding DNA: TGTGCCAGCAGACAGACCCCAGGGTCTACAGATACGCAGTATTTT.

This clonotype turned up a few times. The chain combines TRBV12-3 or TRBV12-4 with TRBJ1-3; D uncertain. The CDR3 is 16 residues long. Deletions cut 1 base from V and 0 bases from J, with 10 bases between. CDR3 DNA: TGTGCCAGCAGTTTAGGTGTCACTAGCTCTGGAAACACCATATATTTT. This translates into CASSLGVTSSGNTIYF.

At least ten counts were recorded for this clonotype. The chain links TRBV12-3 or TRBV12-4 to TRBJ1-6; D ambiguous. The ends were cut back, 5 bases at V and 0 bases at J, with 8 bases in the middle. The CDR3 has 15 amino acids. CDR3 DNA sequence: TGTGCCAGCAGTCGGGGAGTCTCCTATAATTCACCCCTCCACTTT. Translating gives CASSRGVSYNSPLHF.